This entry features one T cell receptor beta chain sequence. Its antigen is still unknown. V lost 1 base to trimming and J lost 4 bases, with 10 bases between them. This CDR3 comprises 14 residues. CDR1 MGHRA and CDR2 YSYEKL come from the germline V gene. These data come from a study of neurological immune-mediated disorders. cDNA synthesis was performed by 5'RACE with 10-nucleotide random UMIs. TCRdb re-called the 5' RACE reads through MiXCR, storing one row per CDR3 protein. The profile shows 27,000 or so distinct CDR3 sequences, under 25% of them singletons. The study's findings and limits: No CDR3 amino acid sequences recurred among expanded clones across subjects, suggesting private repertoires in all groups.

The unsorted libraries were generated from a total of 2 million PBMCs, which had been stored in RNAlater at -80 C. This sequence joins TRBV4-1 and TRBJ1-2; the D is unclear. Sequencing was done on a sample of PBMCs. The clonotype comes from a woman aged 55-69 years in good health. The DNA for the CDR3 is TGCGCCAGCAGCCAAGGCCGGGGTGTCTATGGCTACACCTTC. This codes for CASSQGRGVYGYTF.